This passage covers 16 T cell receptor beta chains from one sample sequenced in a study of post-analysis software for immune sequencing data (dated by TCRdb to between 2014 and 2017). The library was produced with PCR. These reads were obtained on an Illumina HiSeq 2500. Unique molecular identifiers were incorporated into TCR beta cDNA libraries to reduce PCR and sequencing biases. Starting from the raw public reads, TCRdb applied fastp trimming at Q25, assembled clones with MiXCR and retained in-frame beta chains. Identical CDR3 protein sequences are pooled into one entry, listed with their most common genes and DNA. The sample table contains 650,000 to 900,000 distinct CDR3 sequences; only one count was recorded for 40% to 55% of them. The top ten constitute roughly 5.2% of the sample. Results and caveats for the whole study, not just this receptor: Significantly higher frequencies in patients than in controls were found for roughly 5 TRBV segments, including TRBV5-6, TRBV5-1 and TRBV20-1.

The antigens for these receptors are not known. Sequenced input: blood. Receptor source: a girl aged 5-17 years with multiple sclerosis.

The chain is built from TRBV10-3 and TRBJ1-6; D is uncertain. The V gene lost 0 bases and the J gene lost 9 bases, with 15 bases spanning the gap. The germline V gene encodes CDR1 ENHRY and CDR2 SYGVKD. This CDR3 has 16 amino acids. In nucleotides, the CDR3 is TGTGCCATCAGTGAGTCGATTCTCCGACTACGTTCACCCCTCCACTTT. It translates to CAISESILRLRSPLHF.

Written as DNA, the CDR3 is TGTGCCAGCAAGGGACTAGCGGGAACCCATGAGCAGTTCTTC. It is translated as CASKGLAGTHEQFF. The chain uses TRBV6-2 or TRBV6-3 and TRBJ2-1; 13 bases align to TRBD2. With V trimmed by 7 bases and J by 8 bases, 5 bases remained unmatched. Germline assignment: CDR1 MNHEY and CDR2 SVGEGT. This CDR3 spans 14 amino acids.

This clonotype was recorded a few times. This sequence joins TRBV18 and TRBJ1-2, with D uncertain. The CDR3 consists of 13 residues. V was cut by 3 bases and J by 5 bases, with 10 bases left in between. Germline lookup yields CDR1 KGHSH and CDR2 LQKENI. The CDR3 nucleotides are TGTGCCAGCTCACCGGGCAGGCTTTATGGCTACACCTTC. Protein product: CASSPGRLYGYTF.

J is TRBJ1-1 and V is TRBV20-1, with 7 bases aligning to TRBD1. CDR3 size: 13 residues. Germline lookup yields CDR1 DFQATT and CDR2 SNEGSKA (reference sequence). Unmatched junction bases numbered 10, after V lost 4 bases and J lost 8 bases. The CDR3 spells CSAIPTGRKEAFF. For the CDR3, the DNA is TGCAGTGCTATTCCGACAGGGCGTAAGGAAGCTTTCTTT.

In nucleotides, the CDR3 is TGTGCCAGCAGTCCTCGGGACAGGGGAAGTAGCTCCTACAATGAGCAGTTCTTC. Translation: CASSPRDRGSSSYNEQFF. The chain recombines TRBV6-4 with TRBJ2-1; 10 bases agree with TRBD1. The CDR3 consists of 18 residues. Germline CDR1 reads MRHNA; CDR2 reads SNTAGT. The V gene end was trimmed by 5 bases and the J gene end by 0 bases; junction bases not matched to a gene: 10.

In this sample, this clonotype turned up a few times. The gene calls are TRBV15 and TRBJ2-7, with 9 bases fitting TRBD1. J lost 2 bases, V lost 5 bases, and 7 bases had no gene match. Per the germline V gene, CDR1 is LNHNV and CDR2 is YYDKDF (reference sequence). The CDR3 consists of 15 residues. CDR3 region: CATSSGQGSAYEQYF. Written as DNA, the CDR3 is TGTGCCACCAGCTCGGGACAGGGCTCTGCCTACGAGCAGTACTTC. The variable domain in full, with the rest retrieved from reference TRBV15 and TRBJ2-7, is DAMVIQNPRYQVTQFGKPVTLSCSQTLNHNVMYWYQQKSSQAPKLLFHYYDKDFNNEADTPDNFQSRRPNTSFCFLDIRSPGLGDTAMYLCATSSGQGSAYEQYFGPGTRLTVT.

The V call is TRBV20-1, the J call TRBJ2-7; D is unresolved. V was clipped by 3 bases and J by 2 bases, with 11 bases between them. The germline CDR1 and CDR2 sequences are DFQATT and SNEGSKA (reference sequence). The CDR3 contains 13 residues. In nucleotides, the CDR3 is TGCAGTGCTAGTGTCCCCATTGCCTACGAGCAGTACTTC. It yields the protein CSASVPIAYEQYF.

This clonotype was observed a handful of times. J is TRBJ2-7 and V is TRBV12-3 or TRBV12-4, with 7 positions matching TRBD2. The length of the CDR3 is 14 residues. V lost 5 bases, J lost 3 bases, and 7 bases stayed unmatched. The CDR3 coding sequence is TGTGCCAGCAGTCCAGAGCGGGATTTCTACGAGCAGTACTTC. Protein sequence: CASSPERDFYEQYF.

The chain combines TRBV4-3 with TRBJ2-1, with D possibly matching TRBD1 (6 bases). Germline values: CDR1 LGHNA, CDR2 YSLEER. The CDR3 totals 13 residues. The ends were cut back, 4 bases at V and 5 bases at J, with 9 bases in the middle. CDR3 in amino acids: CASSPGQNNEQFF. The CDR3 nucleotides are TGCGCCAGCAGCCCTGGACAGAACAATGAGCAGTTCTTC.

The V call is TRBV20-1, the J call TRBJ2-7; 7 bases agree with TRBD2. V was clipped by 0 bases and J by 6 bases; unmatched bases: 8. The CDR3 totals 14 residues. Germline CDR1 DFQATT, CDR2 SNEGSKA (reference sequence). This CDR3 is CSARDGLAALEQYF. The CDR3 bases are TGCAGTGCTAGAGATGGTCTAGCGGCCCTCGAGCAGTACTTC.

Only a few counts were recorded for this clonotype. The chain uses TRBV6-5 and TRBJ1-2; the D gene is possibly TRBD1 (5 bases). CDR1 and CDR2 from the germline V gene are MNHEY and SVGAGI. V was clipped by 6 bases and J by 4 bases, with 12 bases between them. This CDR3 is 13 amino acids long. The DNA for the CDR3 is TGTGCCAGCAGCCCGGGACCGCGCTATGGCTACACCTTC. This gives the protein CASSPGPRYGYTF.

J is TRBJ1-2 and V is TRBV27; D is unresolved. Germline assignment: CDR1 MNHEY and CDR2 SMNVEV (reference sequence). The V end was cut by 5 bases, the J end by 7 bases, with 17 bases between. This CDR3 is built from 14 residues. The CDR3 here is CASSPGFNGAGYTF. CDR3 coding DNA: TGTGCCAGCAGTCCAGGTTTTAATGGTGCTGGCTACACCTTC.

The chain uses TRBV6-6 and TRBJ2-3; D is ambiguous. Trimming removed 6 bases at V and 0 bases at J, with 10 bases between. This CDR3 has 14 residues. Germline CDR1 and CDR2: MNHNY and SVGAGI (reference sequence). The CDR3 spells CASSPGSSTDTQYF. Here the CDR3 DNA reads TGTGCCAGCAGCCCAGGATCTAGCACAGATACGCAGTATTTT.

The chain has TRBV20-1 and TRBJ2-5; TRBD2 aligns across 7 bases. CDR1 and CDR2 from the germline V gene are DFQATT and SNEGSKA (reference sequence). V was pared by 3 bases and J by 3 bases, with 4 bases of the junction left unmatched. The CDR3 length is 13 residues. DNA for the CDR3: TGCAGTGCTAGCCCGAGCGGGAAAGAGACCCAGTACTTC. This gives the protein CSASPSGKETQYF.

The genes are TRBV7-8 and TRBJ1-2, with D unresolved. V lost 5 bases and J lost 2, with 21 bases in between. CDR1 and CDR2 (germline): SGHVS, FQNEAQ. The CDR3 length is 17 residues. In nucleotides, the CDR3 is TGTGCCAGCAGCCCGCCCCGAGGCGGCCATTCAAACTATGGCTACACCTTC. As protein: CASSPPRGGHSNYGYTF.

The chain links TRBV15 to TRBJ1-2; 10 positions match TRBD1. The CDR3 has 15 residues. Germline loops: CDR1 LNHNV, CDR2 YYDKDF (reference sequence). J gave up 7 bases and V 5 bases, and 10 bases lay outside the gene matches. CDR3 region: CATSAGTGALRGYTF. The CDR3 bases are TGTGCCACCAGCGCCGGGACAGGGGCCTTGCGTGGCTACACCTTC.